The entry below describes one T cell receptor beta chain. Its cognate antigen is unknown. The sample originates from a study of cytomegalovirus exposure and HLA in healthy donors. V shed 2 bases and J shed 1 base, with 15 bases lying between them. CDR3 length equals 18 residues. From germline, CDR1 is SEHNR and CDR2 FQNEAQ (reference sequence). Overall study findings and caveats: Later analysis demonstrated an association between a missense DCLRE1C variant and TCR beta V- and J-gene trimming. Cytomegalovirus association was listed for under 200 TCR beta chains.

Use of 60 Vbeta and 13 Jbeta primers characterized the PCR. Sequencing was performed with immunoSEQ multiplex PCR; in TCRdb, only in-frame clones are kept and a portion is missing. The data contain some 140,000 clones, roughly 77% of them seen just once; the ten biggest clones take up approximately 3%. The clonotype comes from a female donor in good health and CMV-seronegative. The V gene is TRBV7-9, the J gene TRBJ2-6; weak D call: TRBD1 (5 bases). The sample consisted of PBMCs. In DNA form, the CDR3 reads TGTGCCAGCAGCTTAATTAGGACATTATCATCTGGGGCCAACGTCCTGACTTTC. Translated: CASSLIRTLSSGANVLTF.